The 20 T cell receptor beta chains presented below share a single source sample, sequenced in a study of T cells after yellow fever vaccination. TCRdb analysed the 5' RACE reads with MiXCR anew, one entry per CDR3 protein. The table lists 25,000 to 30,000 distinct CDR3 sequences, more than 5% of them singletons. The material was CD8+ T cells sorted from PBMCs, obtained 10 days after the yellow fever booster vaccination. Receptor source: a man in his thirties or forties who received the YFV17D yellow fever vaccine.

This clonotype came up many times. The genes are TRBV6-5 and TRBJ2-5; a possible D gene is TRBD2 (6 bases). Germline lookup yields CDR1 MNHEY and CDR2 SVGAGI. The V gene lost 5 bases and the J gene lost 4 bases, with 20 bases spanning the gap. This CDR3 is 16 amino acids long. CDR3 sequence: CASSHTPTRNIETQYF. Here the CDR3 DNA reads TGTGCCAGCAGTCACACCCCGACTAGAAACATAGAGACCCAGTACTTC.

This rearrangement joins TRBV25-1 to TRBJ2-3; the match to TRBD1 covers 7 bases. CDR3 length equals 18 residues. CDR1 is MGHDK, CDR2 SYGVNS, per germline. V lost 1 base and J lost 0; bases outside the gene matches: 10. The DNA for the CDR3 is TGTGCCAGCAGTGAATTCAATCCGGGACAGTCTAGCACAGATACGCAGTATTTT. Protein product: CASSEFNPGQSSTDTQYF.

The chain has TRBV6-1 and TRBJ2-7, with 9 positions matching TRBD2. Germline CDR1 and CDR2: MNHNS and SASEGT. The CDR3 spans 17 residues. V was clipped by 5 bases and J by 3 bases; unmatched bases: 14. CDR3: CASSTSWVAGEFYEQYF. The CDR3 region has the DNA TGTGCCAGCAGTACCTCCTGGGTAGCGGGAGAGTTCTACGAGCAGTACTTC.

This clonotype came up many times. The rearrangement uses TRBV29-1 and TRBJ2-2; D unresolved. V lost 3 bases, J lost 2 bases, and 7 bases lay in between. The CDR3 loop spans 13 amino acids. From germline, CDR1 is SQVTM and CDR2 ANQGSEA. The CDR3 DNA is TGCAGCGTTGAGATCACCAACACCGGGGAGCTGTTTTTT. Its translation: CSVEITNTGELFF.

In this sample, this clonotype turned up many times. This sequence joins TRBV29-1 and TRBJ2-1, with no clear D. Trimming removed 1 base from V and 0 bases from J, with 13 bases in between. CDR3 size: 16 residues. Per the germline V gene, CDR1 is SQVTM and CDR2 is ANQGSEA. The chain's CDR3 is CSVEGTAESSYNEQFF. The CDR3 nucleotides read TGCAGCGTTGAAGGCACGGCGGAGAGCTCCTACAATGAGCAGTTCTTC.

This clonotype was detected many times. The chain employs TRBV6-5 and TRBJ2-1; TRBD1 or TRBD2 may be the D gene (5 bases each). Germline CDR1 and CDR2: MNHEY and SVGAGI. The CDR3 has 11 residues. The V and J ends lost 4 bases and 8 bases respectively, with 6 bases between them. For the CDR3, the DNA is TGTGCCAGCAGTTGGGGGTATGAGCAGTTCTTC. This gives the protein CASSWGYEQFF.

Ten or more counts support this clonotype. The chain employs TRBV12-3 or TRBV12-4 and TRBJ2-3; 8 bases align to TRBD1. The CDR3 covers 14 residues. Trimming at V came to 7 bases and at J to 0 bases, leaving 3 bases not matched to a gene. For the CDR3, the DNA is TGTGCCAGCACCCAGGGGGCTAGCACAGATACGCAGTATTTT. Translated, it gives CASTQGASTDTQYF.

This clonotype occurred many times. The V and J genes are TRBV2 and TRBJ1-5; D unclear. With 7 bases removed from V and 4 bases from J, the gap between germline ends came to 11 bases. The germline V gene has CDR1 SNHLY and CDR2 FYNNEI. The CDR3 consists of 13 residues. As DNA, the CDR3 is TGTGCCAGCACCGAGGAGGGAAATCAGCCCCAGCATTTT. It specifies CASTEEGNQPQHF.

CDR3 protein: CASSPNFGGYGYTF. The CDR3 region has the DNA TGCGCCAGCAGCCCAAACTTCGGCGGCTATGGCTACACCTTC. The chain couples TRBV4-1 to TRBJ1-2; no clear D. The germline V and J ends were trimmed by 4 bases and 4 bases, with 13 bases remaining between them. Looked up from germline, CDR1 is MGHRA and CDR2 is YSYEKL. The CDR3 consists of 14 residues.

This clonotype was recorded at least ten times. The chain's CDR3 is CASSQDTGGLEKLFF. As DNA, the CDR3 is TGTGCCAGCAGCCAAGATACAGGGGGCCTTGAAAAACTGTTTTTT. J is TRBJ1-4 and V is TRBV4-2, with 9 bases aligning to TRBD1. CDR1 and CDR2 from the germline V gene are LGHNA and YNFKEQ. The V gene end was trimmed by 0 bases and the J gene end by 7 bases; junction bases not matched to a gene: 3. CDR3 length: 15 amino acids.

This clonotype occurred many times. The V gene is TRBV5-1, the J gene TRBJ1-4, with 8 bases fitting TRBD1. Unmatched junction bases numbered 8, after V lost 3 bases and J lost 7 bases. This CDR3 spans 15 amino acids. From germline, CDR1 is SGHRS and CDR2 YFSETQ. For the CDR3, the DNA is TGCGCCAGCAGCTCCCAACAGGGGGGGACTGAAAAACTGTTTTTT. It specifies CASSSQQGGTEKLFF.

Many counts were recorded for this clonotype. The chain employs TRBV11-2 and TRBJ2-1; 10 nucleotides line up with TRBD1. Losses at the gene ends were 2 bases for V and 7 bases for J; bases not matched to a gene: 8. Germline CDR1 and CDR2: SGHAT and FQNNGV. This CDR3 is built from 16 residues. CDR3 loop: CASSLLPGQGINEQFF. In DNA form, the CDR3 reads TGTGCCAGCAGCTTACTACCGGGACAGGGGATAAATGAGCAGTTCTTC.

This clonotype was seen ten or more times. The chain recombines TRBV20-1 with TRBJ2-7, with 7 positions matching TRBD1. CDR1 DFQATT and CDR2 SNEGSKA come from the germline V gene (reference sequence). After removal of 7 bases from V and 0 bases from J, the junction contained 9 bases not matched to a gene. The CDR3 has 14 amino acids. CDR3 protein: CSGIRDRVSYEQYF. For the CDR3, the DNA is TGCAGTGGGATCAGGGACAGAGTCTCCTACGAGCAGTACTTC.

This clonotype was seen many times. The rearrangement uses TRBV7-6 and TRBJ2-1, with D perhaps matching TRBD1 (5 bases). The V gene lost 5 bases and the J gene lost 6 bases, with 11 bases spanning the gap. Looked up from germline, CDR1 is SGHVS and CDR2 is FNYEAQ. The CDR3 covers 13 residues. CDR3 protein: CASSRATGNEQFF. CDR3 coding DNA: TGTGCCAGCAGCCGTGCAACAGGCAATGAGCAGTTCTTC.

This clonotype was picked up many times. The chain is built from TRBV21-1 and TRBJ1-1; the D call of TRBD1 is as the table states it, not checked on the DNA. TRBV21-1 is described as a pseudogene. The CDR3 length is 21 residues. CDR3 in DNA: TGTGCCAGCAGCAAAGCGCAATACCGACGGGACAGTTGGGCCGTAAACACTGAAGCTTTCTTT. Translated: CASSKAQYRRDSWAVNTEAFF.

This clonotype was seen repeatedly, ten times or more. The chain combines TRBV27 with TRBJ1-6; TRBD1 matches 8 bases. Germline assignment: CDR1 MNHEY and CDR2 SMNVEV (reference sequence). J gave up 14 bases and V 4 bases, and 10 bases lay outside the gene matches. This CDR3 region has 14 residues. The CDR3 spells CASSYDAGQGTLHF. As DNA, the CDR3 is TGTGCCAGCAGTTACGACGCCGGACAGGGCACCCTCCACTTT.

This clonotype was seen only once. Given a much more abundant clone one base away, this may be a read error. The chain uses TRBV11-1 and TRBJ2-2, with 16 positions matching TRBD2. V lost 11 bases to trimming and J lost 0 bases; unmatched junction nucleotides: 12. Germline V gene sequence: CDR1 SGHAT, CDR2 FQDESV (reference sequence). This CDR3 is 19 amino acids long. The CDR3 coding sequence is TGTGCCTGCAAACCCGGGACTAGCGGGAGGGCAGCGAACACCGGGGAGCTGTTTTTT. It yields the protein CACKPGTSGRAANTGELFF.

This clonotype was counted at least ten times. The chain employs TRBV12-3 or TRBV12-4 and TRBJ2-7; 8 nucleotides line up with TRBD1. The trim removed 6 bases at V and 2 bases at J, leaving 3 bases unmatched. The length of the CDR3 is 13 residues. The CDR3 DNA reads as TGTGCCAGCAGCTGGGGACAGGCCTACGAGCAGTACTTC. Protein sequence: CASSWGQAYEQYF.

This clonotype was counted ten times or more. This chain links TRBV6-1 with TRBJ2-1, with D maybe TRBD2 (6 bases). V lost 4 bases, J lost 9 bases, and 13 bases lay in between. Germline values: CDR1 MNHNS, CDR2 SASEGT. The CDR3 is 13 residues long. The chain's CDR3 is CASSVLLGGEQFF. CDR3 DNA: TGTGCCAGCAGTGTCTTGCTGGGAGGTGAGCAGTTCTTC.

This clonotype was recorded at least ten times. J is TRBJ1-2 and V is TRBV9; possible D gene TRBD1, 6 bases. Germline CDR1 is SGDLS and CDR2 is YYNGEE. V was shortened by 3 bases and J by 4 bases, with 13 bases between the two germline ends. The length of the CDR3 is 14 residues. CDR3 DNA sequence: TGTGCCAGCAGCGGTTGGGGACAACCCTATGGCTACACCTTC. It is translated as CASSGWGQPYGYTF.